This TCR beta chain comes out of a study of T cell changes during pregnancy in multiple sclerosis. Measured with immunoSEQ multiplex PCR; TCRdb has only the in-frame clones, and not every one. This sample carries about 80,000 clones, about 92% of them seen once, and the ten largest clones take approximately 0.2%. This CDR3 spans 13 amino acids. The germline CDR1 and CDR2 sequences are SGHAT and FQNNGV. V was clipped by 5 bases and J by 1 base; unmatched bases: 2. V is TRBV11-2 and J is TRBJ2-7; 7 bases align to TRBD2. The input for sequencing was CD4+ T cells from peripheral blood mononuclear cells, taken before pregnancy. This TCR derives from a female donor with multiple sclerosis, enrolled in a pregnancy study. The CDR3 protein is CASSTGGSYEQYF. In DNA form, the CDR3 reads TGTGCCAGCAGCACGGGAGGTTCCTACGAGCAGTACTTC.